This is a list of T cell receptor beta chains from one sample in a study of blood T cells in healthy people across ages. TCRdb fed the 5' RACE reads into MiXCR, producing one record per CDR3 protein. The data show 450,000 to 650,000 distinct CDR3 sequences, more than 20% seen once. The sample also formed part of further work on T cells of mothers and their children.

What was sequenced was blood. These receptors were taken from a boy between 10 and 17 years old in good health. Both conserved end residues are part of each CDR3. A D gene is named only where the DNA matches it firmly. Expanded clones get a size class; other rows say once, few or many, or leave the size out.

few,-,TRBV10-3,TRBJ2-1,CAISESGTYNERFF
-,TRBD1,TRBV28,TRBJ1-2,CASTLTGDVNYGYTF
-,-,TRBV9,TRBJ2-7,CASSVAPSGPSNEQYF
-,-,TRBV5-5,TRBJ2-1,CASSVRPGSNEFEWQFF
many,TRBD1,TRBV20-1,TRBJ1-2,CSAGTGASIGYTF
-,-,TRBV12-3/TRBV12-4,TRBJ1-5,CASSFGGRQPQHF
-,TRBD1,TRBV28,TRBJ1-1,CASSLWDRDTEAFF
-,TRBD2,TRBV4-2,TRBJ2-3,CASSQDSGTSGGHTDTQYF
-,-,TRBV6-1,TRBJ2-5,CASSEVAETQYF
-,-,TRBV27,TRBJ1-5,CASAGVGNQPQHF
-,-,TRBV20-1,TRBJ2-5,CSARDSAIQETQYF
few,TRBD1,TRBV6-6,TRBJ1-1,CASSNRDREGYTEAFF
few,TRBD1,TRBV20-1,TRBJ2-1,CSASRGLERNEQFF
few,-,TRBV2,TRBJ2-5,CASLPPNQETQYF
few,-,TRBV7-7,TRBJ2-5,CASRPDTVEETQYF
-,TRBD2,TRBV5-1,TRBJ2-1,CASRLAGGTHYNEQFF
few,-,TRBV11-2,-,CASSQVRNEQFF
-,-,TRBV5-5,TRBJ2-7,CASSSSPQVGYEQYF
few,-,TRBV7-9,TRBJ2-1,CASSFADHNEQFF
few,-,TRBV9,TRBJ2-2,CASSLVENTGELFF